This TCR beta chain stems from a study of PD-L1 blockade in urothelial cancer. In the study overall: At 6 weeks and at 3 weeks (second dose) after treatment start, blood was analyzed. Peripheral blood specimens exhibited a median yield of approximately 140,000 T cells.

This CDR3 region has 16 residues. Germline V gene data show CDR1 as LGHNA and CDR2 as YNFKEQ. Trimming stripped 0 bases from V and 1 base from J, with 11 bases between. This clone was detected once. Time point indicated: pretreatment peripheral blood. The cohort comprised individuals with locally advanced or metastatic urothelial carcinoma. Clones were read by immunoSEQ multiplex PCR, and TCRdb kept only the in-frame ones, dropping some. This table has around 71,000 clones, 85% appearing once. The chain employs TRBV4-2 and TRBJ2-3; tentatively, D is TRBD2 (5 bases). The source is a middle-aged man with urothelial cancer. Here the sequenced sample was PBMCs, taken around atezolizumab (anti-PD-L1) treatment. The CDR3 nucleotides are TGTGCCAGCAGCCAAGAGAGGGCGCCCCGCACAGATACGCAGTATTTT. Its translation: CASSQERAPRTDTQYF.